This T cell receptor beta chain was sequenced in a study of cytomegalovirus exposure and HLA in healthy donors. In the PCR, 60 Vbeta and 13 Jbeta primers were used. Method: immunoSEQ multiplex PCR; TCRdb's copy keeps in-frame clones and lacks some. Seen here are about 130,000 clones, around 70% observed once, and the top ten hold over 2%. This clone was counted once. The trim removed 6 bases at V and 9 bases at J, leaving 8 bases unmatched. The CDR3 sequence is 13 residues long. Germline V gene data show CDR1 as SGHRS and CDR2 as YFSETQ. The genes are TRBV5-1 and TRBJ2-3; 9 bases line up with TRBD1. This clonotype was sampled from a woman between 40 and 55 years old in good health and CMV-seropositive. The sample taken for sequencing was PBMCs. As DNA, the CDR3 is TGCGCCAGCAACCCCACTGGGACAGGGACGCAGTATTTT. This translates into CASNPTGTGTQYF.